These T cell receptor beta chains were read from a single sample in a study of T-cell memory formation after mild COVID-19. TCRdb ran MiXCR on the 5' RACE reads and lists one entry per CDR3 protein. This table holds 300,000 to 400,000 distinct CDR3 sequences, roughly 21% found once. Sequencing input: PBMCs or a T cell subset sorted from them (not recorded which). These receptors came from an adult woman who had mild COVID-19 (a few samples of this study predate the infection). Cell type and time point are not known. Each CDR3 is given with its conserved first and last residue. A D gene is named only where the DNA matches it firmly. For some rows the clone size is stated as once, few or many, or as a class when expanded; others skip it.

clone_size: .; j_call: TRBJ2-6; v_call: TRBV13; d_call: .; cdr3_aa: CASTHSGANVLTF; cdr3_nt: TGTGCCAGCACCCACTCTGGGGCCAACGTCCTGACTTTC
clone_size: few; j_call: TRBJ2-7; v_call: TRBV5-1; d_call: TRBD1; cdr3_aa: CASSLGAGGYYEQYF; cdr3_nt: TGCGCCAGCAGCTTGGGGGCAGGGGGTTACTACGAGCAGTACTTC
clone_size: .; j_call: TRBJ1-5; v_call: TRBV6-6; d_call: .; cdr3_aa: CASKGREGHQPQHF; cdr3_nt: TGTGCCAGCAAGGGACGAGAGGGGCATCAGCCCCAGCATTTT
clone_size: once; j_call: TRBJ2-1; v_call: TRBV20-1; d_call: .; cdr3_aa: CSARSLQPLVGNEQFF; cdr3_nt: TGCAGTGCTAGGTCGTTGCAGCCCCTCGTGGGAAATGAGCAGTTCTTC
clone_size: few; j_call: TRBJ1-1; v_call: TRBV4-1; d_call: .; cdr3_aa: CASSQVRGRNTEAFF; cdr3_nt: TGCGCCAGCAGCCAAGTGCGGGGGAGGAACACTGAAGCTTTCTTT
clone_size: once; j_call: TRBJ2-1; v_call: TRBV9; d_call: TRBD2; cdr3_aa: CASSVAASGGRSYNEQFF; cdr3_nt: TGTGCCAGCAGCGTAGCGGCTAGCGGGGGCCGCTCCTACAATGAGCAGTTCTTC
clone_size: .; j_call: TRBJ1-1; v_call: TRBV29-1; d_call: .; cdr3_aa: CSVEETGLGNTEAFF; cdr3_nt: TGCAGCGTTGAAGAGACAGGACTCGGGAACACTGAAGCTTTCTTT
clone_size: .; j_call: TRBJ1-4; v_call: TRBV6-1; d_call: .; cdr3_aa: CALLTDTNEKLFF; cdr3_nt: TGTGCCCTACTGACGGACACGAATGAAAAACTGTTTTTT
clone_size: few; j_call: TRBJ2-3; v_call: TRBV27; d_call: .; cdr3_aa: CASSLAGALPSTDTQYF; cdr3_nt: TGTGCCAGCAGTTTAGCGGGGGCCTTACCATCCACAGATACGCAGTATTTT
clone_size: .; j_call: TRBJ1-6; v_call: TRBV14; d_call: .; cdr3_aa: CASSQGWESNSPLHF; cdr3_nt: TGTGCCAGCAGCCAAGGATGGGAATCTAATTCACCCCTCCACTTT
clone_size: many; j_call: TRBJ1-3; v_call: TRBV11-2; d_call: .; cdr3_aa: CATRQFLTGNTIYF; cdr3_nt: TGTGCCACCAGACAGTTTCTAACTGGAAACACCATATATTTT
clone_size: few; j_call: TRBJ1-1; v_call: TRBV7-9; d_call: .; cdr3_aa: CASSHMEGRRTEAFF; cdr3_nt: TGTGCCAGCAGTCACATGGAGGGGAGACGGACTGAAGCTTTCTTT
clone_size: .; j_call: TRBJ1-2; v_call: TRBV20-1; d_call: .; cdr3_aa: CSASPTILYGYTF; cdr3_nt: TGCAGTGCTAGCCCGACAATACTCTATGGCTACACCTTC
clone_size: few; j_call: TRBJ2-4; v_call: TRBV7-9; d_call: .; cdr3_aa: CASSEVREENIQYF; cdr3_nt: TGTGCCAGCAGCGAGGTCAGGGAAGAAAACATTCAGTACTTC
clone_size: few; j_call: TRBJ1-5; v_call: TRBV3-1; d_call: .; cdr3_aa: CASSQMRDQPQHF; cdr3_nt: TGTGCCAGCAGCCAGATGCGAGATCAGCCCCAGCATTTT
clone_size: .; j_call: TRBJ2-1; v_call: TRBV7-8; d_call: TRBD2; cdr3_aa: CASSPRLPGLAGASWDEQFF; cdr3_nt: TGTGCCAGCAGCCCACGACTACCGGGACTAGCGGGAGCCTCCTGGGATGAGCAGTTCTTC
clone_size: .; j_call: TRBJ2-3; v_call: TRBV7-8; d_call: .; cdr3_aa: CASSQDIGRRYF; cdr3_nt: TGTGCCAGCAGCCAAGATATCGGCCGGAGGTATTTT
clone_size: few; j_call: TRBJ1-2; v_call: TRBV12-3/TRBV12-4; d_call: .; cdr3_aa: CASSRGGPSYGYTF; cdr3_nt: TGTGCCAGCAGCAGAGGGGGGCCGAGCTATGGCTACACCTTC
clone_size: few; j_call: TRBJ2-1; v_call: TRBV20-1; d_call: .; cdr3_aa: CSARGDGPNNEQFF; cdr3_nt: TGCAGTGCTAGGGGGGATGGCCCAAACAATGAGCAGTTCTTC
clone_size: .; j_call: TRBJ2-2; v_call: TRBV15; d_call: TRBD2; cdr3_aa: CATSSSGVRLTGELFF; cdr3_nt: TGTGCCACCAGCAGCAGCGGGGTCCGATTGACCGGGGAGCTGTTTTTT
clone_size: few; j_call: TRBJ1-1; v_call: TRBV12-3/TRBV12-4; d_call: TRBD1; cdr3_aa: CASRGDRAASTEAFF; cdr3_nt: TGTGCCAGCAGGGGGGACAGGGCCGCGTCGACTGAAGCTTTCTTT
clone_size: few; j_call: TRBJ1-5; v_call: TRBV29-1; d_call: .; cdr3_aa: CSVEGKVRHNYNQPQHF; cdr3_nt: TGCAGCGTTGAGGGGAAGGTGAGACATAATTACAATCAGCCCCAGCATTTT
clone_size: .; j_call: TRBJ2-3; v_call: TRBV5-6; d_call: TRBD2; cdr3_aa: CASSFPTSGSEWTQYF; cdr3_nt: TGTGCCAGCAGCTTCCCCACTAGCGGGAGTGAGTGGACGCAGTATTTT
clone_size: few; j_call: TRBJ1-2; v_call: TRBV24-1; d_call: .; cdr3_aa: CATSDNYGYTF; cdr3_nt: TGTGCCACCAGTGACAACTATGGCTACACCTTC
clone_size: .; j_call: TRBJ2-7; v_call: TRBV2; d_call: TRBD2; cdr3_aa: CASTESTAGNSYEQYF; cdr3_nt: TGTGCCAGCACCGAGTCAACAGCGGGGAACTCCTACGAGCAGTACTTC
clone_size: few; j_call: TRBJ2-7; v_call: TRBV4-2; d_call: .; cdr3_aa: CASSQDKTKAYEQYF; cdr3_nt: TGTGCCAGCAGCCAAGATAAAACCAAAGCCTACGAGCAGTACTTC
clone_size: .; j_call: TRBJ1-1; v_call: TRBV6-2/TRBV6-3; d_call: TRBD1; cdr3_aa: CASSRTGREEAFF; cdr3_nt: TGTGCCAGCAGTCGGACAGGGAGGGAGGAAGCTTTCTTT
clone_size: few; j_call: TRBJ1-2; v_call: TRBV5-1; d_call: .; cdr3_aa: CASSLGQGAPGNYGYTF; cdr3_nt: TGCGCCAGCAGCTTGGGGCAGGGAGCGCCGGGTAACTATGGCTACACCTTC
clone_size: .; j_call: TRBJ2-7; v_call: TRBV5-1; d_call: .; cdr3_aa: CASSVIGVGDEQYF; cdr3_nt: TGCGCCAGCAGCGTGATAGGCGTAGGCGACGAGCAGTACTTC
clone_size: many; j_call: TRBJ2-1; v_call: TRBV4-1; d_call: .; cdr3_aa: CASSQDPIHNEQFF; cdr3_nt: TGCGCCAGCAGCCAAGACCCGATTCACAATGAGCAGTTCTTC
clone_size: few; j_call: TRBJ2-5; v_call: TRBV6-2/TRBV6-3; d_call: .; cdr3_aa: CASSYSRLQETQYF; cdr3_nt: TGTGCCAGCAGTTACTCGCGTTTACAAGAGACCCAGTACTTC
clone_size: few; j_call: TRBJ1-2; v_call: TRBV2; d_call: .; cdr3_aa: CASSEARRELGGYTF; cdr3_nt: TGTGCCAGCAGTGAAGCGCGCAGGGAGCTTGGTGGCTACACCTTC
clone_size: few; j_call: TRBJ1-1; v_call: TRBV5-1; d_call: .; cdr3_aa: CASTQQGNTEAFF; cdr3_nt: TGCGCCAGCACCCAACAGGGGAACACTGAAGCTTTCTTT
clone_size: .; j_call: TRBJ1-1; v_call: TRBV13; d_call: TRBD1; cdr3_aa: CASDRGNTEAFF; cdr3_nt: TGTGCCAGCGACAGGGGGAACACTGAAGCTTTCTTT
clone_size: .; j_call: TRBJ1-2; v_call: TRBV6-5; d_call: .; cdr3_aa: CASSHGTPGVNYGYTF; cdr3_nt: TGTGCCAGCAGTCACGGGACACCCGGAGTTAACTATGGCTACACCTTC
clone_size: .; j_call: TRBJ2-5; v_call: TRBV20-1; d_call: .; cdr3_aa: CSASLETQYF; cdr3_nt: TGCAGTGCTAGCTTGGAGACCCAGTACTTC
clone_size: few; j_call: TRBJ2-3; v_call: TRBV5-1; d_call: .; cdr3_aa: CASSSFGRRTDTQYF; cdr3_nt: TGCGCCAGCAGCTCGTTTGGACGGAGAACAGATACGCAGTATTTT
clone_size: few; j_call: TRBJ2-7; v_call: TRBV25-1; d_call: .; cdr3_aa: CASGALYEQYF; cdr3_nt: TGTGCCAGCGGAGCCCTCTACGAGCAGTACTTC
clone_size: few; j_call: TRBJ2-3; v_call: TRBV15; d_call: .; cdr3_aa: CATSSRRWERSLGTDTQYF; cdr3_nt: TGTGCCACCAGCAGCCGACGTTGGGAACGCAGTCTTGGCACAGATACGCAGTATTTT
clone_size: .; j_call: TRBJ2-5; v_call: TRBV4-2; d_call: .; cdr3_aa: CASSQVAAWETQYF; cdr3_nt: TGTGCCAGCAGCCAAGTTGCGGCGTGGGAGACCCAGTACTTC
clone_size: .; j_call: TRBJ2-7; v_call: TRBV5-6; d_call: .; cdr3_aa: CASSYLQRVYEQYF; cdr3_nt: TGTGCCAGCAGCTATCTACAGAGAGTCTACGAGCAGTACTTC
clone_size: .; j_call: TRBJ2-5; v_call: TRBV7-9; d_call: .; cdr3_aa: CASSPPDPRRIVTQYF; cdr3_nt: TGTGCCAGCAGCCCACCAGACCCCCGTCGGATTGTGACCCAGTACTTC
clone_size: .; j_call: TRBJ1-2; v_call: TRBV18; d_call: TRBD1; cdr3_aa: CASSPGTGAGYTF; cdr3_nt: TGTGCCAGCTCACCTGGGACAGGGGCTGGCTACACCTTC
clone_size: few; j_call: TRBJ2-5; v_call: TRBV12-3/TRBV12-4; d_call: TRBD2; cdr3_aa: CASSLWTSGVQTQYF; cdr3_nt: TGTGCCAGCAGTCTCTGGACTAGCGGGGTACAGACCCAGTACTTC
clone_size: few; j_call: TRBJ2-5; v_call: TRBV20-1; d_call: .; cdr3_aa: CSVVKGSQETQYF; cdr3_nt: TGCAGTGTTGTTAAGGGGTCACAAGAGACCCAGTACTTC
clone_size: few; j_call: TRBJ2-1; v_call: TRBV19; d_call: .; cdr3_aa: CASSIGRGANEQFF; cdr3_nt: TGTGCCAGTAGTATAGGCAGGGGAGCCAATGAGCAGTTCTTC
clone_size: .; j_call: TRBJ1-2; v_call: TRBV12-3/TRBV12-4; d_call: .; cdr3_aa: CASSSETYYGYTF; cdr3_nt: TGTGCCAGCAGTTCCGAAACCTACTATGGCTACACCTTC
clone_size: few; j_call: TRBJ2-7; v_call: TRBV6-5; d_call: .; cdr3_aa: CATSNEEYEQYF; cdr3_nt: TGTGCCACCTCAAACGAAGAATACGAGCAGTACTTC
clone_size: many; j_call: TRBJ2-1; v_call: TRBV12-3/TRBV12-4; d_call: .; cdr3_aa: CASSPQGGISYNEQFF; cdr3_nt: TGTGCCAGCAGTCCGCAAGGGGGGATCTCCTACAATGAGCAGTTCTTC
clone_size: few; j_call: TRBJ1-2; v_call: TRBV12-3/TRBV12-4; d_call: .; cdr3_aa: CASTQTRVGGYTF; cdr3_nt: TGTGCCAGCACCCAAACAAGAGTCGGCGGCTACACCTTC
clone_size: many; j_call: TRBJ2-3; v_call: TRBV4-3; d_call: TRBD2; cdr3_aa: CASSRTGLAGFDTQYF; cdr3_nt: TGCGCCAGCAGCCGGACCGGACTAGCGGGATTCGATACGCAGTATTTT
clone_size: .; j_call: TRBJ2-1; v_call: TRBV2; d_call: .; cdr3_aa: CASIGVGDYNEQFF; cdr3_nt: TGTGCCAGCATAGGGGTCGGGGACTACAATGAGCAGTTCTTC
clone_size: .; j_call: TRBJ1-5; v_call: TRBV7-9; d_call: TRBD1; cdr3_aa: CASSHWTGINQPQHF; cdr3_nt: TGTGCCAGCAGCCATTGGACAGGGATCAATCAGCCCCAGCATTTT
clone_size: .; j_call: TRBJ2-1; v_call: TRBV11-2; d_call: .; cdr3_aa: CASRKQPEGNEQFF; cdr3_nt: TGTGCCAGCAGGAAGCAACCTGAAGGCAATGAGCAGTTCTTC
clone_size: few; j_call: TRBJ2-7; v_call: TRBV4-3; d_call: .; cdr3_aa: CASSLTAESSYEQYF; cdr3_nt: TGCGCCAGCAGCCTGACAGCGGAAAGCTCCTACGAGCAGTACTTC